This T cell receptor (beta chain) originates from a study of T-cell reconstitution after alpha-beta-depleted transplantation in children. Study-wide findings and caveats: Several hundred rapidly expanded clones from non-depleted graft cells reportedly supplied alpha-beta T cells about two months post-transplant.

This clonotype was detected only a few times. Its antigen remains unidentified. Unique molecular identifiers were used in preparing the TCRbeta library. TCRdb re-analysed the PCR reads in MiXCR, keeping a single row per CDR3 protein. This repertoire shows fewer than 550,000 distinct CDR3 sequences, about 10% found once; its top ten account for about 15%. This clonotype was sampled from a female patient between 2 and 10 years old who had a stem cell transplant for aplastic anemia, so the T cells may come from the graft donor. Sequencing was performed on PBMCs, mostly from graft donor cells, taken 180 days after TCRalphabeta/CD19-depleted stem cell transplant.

CDR3 in amino acids: CASSLVLHRGYTGELFF. CDR3 nucleotides: TGTGCCAGCAGCTTAGTGCTACACAGGGGGTACACCGGGGAGCTGTTTTTT. V is TRBV7-2 and J is TRBJ2-2; 8 bases line up with TRBD1. The trim removed 1 base at V and 3 bases at J, leaving 7 bases unmatched. The germline CDR1 and CDR2 sequences are SGHTA and FQGNSA. The CDR3 contains 17 residues.